Detailed here is one T cell receptor (beta chain). The CDR3 sequence is 17 residues long. CDR1 is LGHNA, CDR2 YSLEER, per germline. This specimen comes from a study of CXCR3-negative and CXCR3-positive naive CD8 T cells. Researchers prepared the TRB cDNA libraries using 5' RACE with UMI labels. Reanalyzing the 5' RACE reads, TCRdb keeps one entry per CDR3 protein, without DNA. Its table records around 81,000 distinct CDR3 sequences. Sequenced sample: naive CXCR3- CD8+ T cells from blood. Subset: CD45RO-CCR7+CD27+CD95- naive CD8+ T cells lacking CXCR3 (TNR3-). The sequence came from a human donor in good health. Some clones in this sample may be carry-over from other donors' samples. The rearrangement uses TRBV4-3 and TRBJ2-7; the TRBD1 assignment by TCRdb is unverifiable without DNA. The CDR3 is CASSQHRDIDESYQQYF.